Listed below are T cell receptor beta chains from one sample, sequenced in a study of beta chain features in type 1 diabetes. Clones were sequenced by immunoSEQ multiplex PCR, and TCRdb holds only the in-frame ones, with some missing. The table lists some 330,000 clones, about 11% of them singletons. Specimen: naive CD4+ T cells from blood. The receptor source for this set is a woman in her twenties or thirties in good health. CDR3s include the opening cysteine and the closing phenylalanine or tryptophan. Each record gives: D gene, clone size, V gene, J gene, CDR3 DNA, CDR3 protein. D genes are given only for firm matches. The size entry is marked missing in some rows and otherwise reads once, few, many or a size class.

d_gene: TRBD2; abundance: -; v_gene: TRBV28; j_gene: TRBJ2-5; CDR3nt: TGTGCCAGCAGTAGACTAGCGGGAGAGACCCAGTACTTC; CDR3aa: CASSRLAGETQYF
d_gene: -; abundance: few; v_gene: TRBV28; j_gene: TRBJ1-2; CDR3nt: TGTGCCAGCAGTTTGTACAGTGGCAACTATGGCTACACCTTC; CDR3aa: CASSLYSGNYGYTF
d_gene: TRBD1; abundance: -; v_gene: TRBV2; j_gene: TRBJ2-7; CDR3nt: TGTGCCAGCAGCCGACAGGGGTCGATCTACGAGCAGTACTTC; CDR3aa: CASSRQGSIYEQYF
d_gene: -; abundance: few; v_gene: TRBV28; j_gene: TRBJ2-3; CDR3nt: TGTGCCAGCAGTTTTACCAAGGGCAGGGCAGGCACAGATACGCAGTATTTT; CDR3aa: CASSFTKGRAGTDTQYF
d_gene: TRBD2; abundance: few; v_gene: TRBV7-3; j_gene: TRBJ2-1; CDR3nt: TGTGCCAGCAGCCCGGGACTAGCCTACAATGAGCAGTTCTTC; CDR3aa: CASSPGLAYNEQFF
d_gene: -; abundance: -; v_gene: TRBV7-3; j_gene: TRBJ2-1; CDR3nt: TGTGCCAGCAGCTTAATTCACGGGAAATACAATGAGCAGTTCTTC; CDR3aa: CASSLIHGKYNEQFF
d_gene: TRBD2; abundance: -; v_gene: TRBV7-9; j_gene: TRBJ2-5; CDR3nt: TGTGCCAGCAGCTTAAGGGCTAGCGGGCTACAAGAGACCCAGTACTTC; CDR3aa: CASSLRASGLQETQYF
d_gene: TRBD1; abundance: -; v_gene: TRBV27; j_gene: TRBJ1-4; CDR3nt: TGTGCCAGCAGATTCGGGACAGCAAATGAAAAACTGTTTTTT; CDR3aa: CASRFGTANEKLFF
d_gene: TRBD1; abundance: few; v_gene: TRBV7-2; j_gene: TRBJ2-7; CDR3nt: TGTGCCAGCAGCCCAAGTGGGACAGATAACTACGAGCAGTACTTC; CDR3aa: CASSPSGTDNYEQYF
d_gene: TRBD1; abundance: few; v_gene: TRBV28; j_gene: TRBJ1-2; CDR3nt: TGTGCCAGCAGGACCGGGACAGCTCGTGGCTACACCTTC; CDR3aa: CASRTGTARGYTF
d_gene: -; abundance: few; v_gene: TRBV7-6; j_gene: TRBJ2-1; CDR3nt: TGTGCCAGCAGCTTAGCAGGGGCCAATGAGCAGTTCTTC; CDR3aa: CASSLAGANEQFF
d_gene: TRBD2; abundance: -; v_gene: TRBV10-3; j_gene: TRBJ2-3; CDR3nt: TGTGCCATCAGTGAGTCTGGACTAGCGGGAGGAGATACGCAGTATTTT; CDR3aa: CAISESGLAGGDTQYF
d_gene: TRBD2; abundance: -; v_gene: TRBV28; j_gene: TRBJ2-7; CDR3nt: TGTGCCAGCAGTTTGGCATCCCTAGCGGGGTCCTACGAGCAGTACTTC; CDR3aa: CASSLASLAGSYEQYF
d_gene: TRBD2; abundance: few; v_gene: TRBV10-3; j_gene: TRBJ2-1; CDR3nt: TGTGCCATCAGCGGCGGGACTAGCAGTAATGAGCAGTTCTTC; CDR3aa: CAISGGTSSNEQFF
d_gene: -; abundance: -; v_gene: TRBV28; j_gene: TRBJ2-7; CDR3nt: TGTGCCACGTGGGGCGACTACGAGCAGTACTTC; CDR3aa: CATWGDYEQYF
d_gene: -; abundance: few; v_gene: TRBV7-9; j_gene: TRBJ1-2; CDR3nt: TGTGCCAGCAGCTTAGCCAGGGTGGGCTATGGCTACACCTTC; CDR3aa: CASSLARVGYGYTF
d_gene: -; abundance: -; v_gene: TRBV28; j_gene: TRBJ1-5; CDR3nt: TGTGCCAGCAGACCCTGGAGGCGGTACAATCAGCCCCAGCATTTT; CDR3aa: CASRPWRRYNQPQHF
d_gene: TRBD1; abundance: -; v_gene: TRBV28; j_gene: TRBJ1-1; CDR3nt: TGTGCCAGCAGCCTGGGAAGGGGGCGGGCTTTCTTT; CDR3aa: CASSLGRGRAFF
d_gene: -; abundance: -; v_gene: TRBV14; j_gene: TRBJ1-3; CDR3nt: TGTGCCAGCAGTCCTATAGGAACTATCTCTGGAAACACCATATATTTT; CDR3aa: CASSPIGTISGNTIYF
d_gene: -; abundance: -; v_gene: TRBV29-1; j_gene: TRBJ1-1; CDR3nt: TGCAGCGTTGAGTCCGGAGAGGACACTGAAGCTTTCTTT; CDR3aa: CSVESGEDTEAFF
d_gene: -; abundance: few; v_gene: TRBV15; j_gene: TRBJ1-5; CDR3nt: TGTGCCACCAGCCAGATCGGCAGGGAGGGCAATCAGCCCCAGCATTTT; CDR3aa: CATSQIGREGNQPQHF
d_gene: TRBD2; abundance: -; v_gene: TRBV6-5; j_gene: TRBJ2-5; CDR3nt: TGTGCCAGCAGTTACTTAACTAGCGGAAACCAAGAGACCCAGTACTTC; CDR3aa: CASSYLTSGNQETQYF
d_gene: -; abundance: -; v_gene: TRBV18; j_gene: TRBJ1-1; CDR3nt: TGTGCCAGCTCACCCTCCAGGGTGAACACTGAAGCTTTCTTT; CDR3aa: CASSPSRVNTEAFF
d_gene: -; abundance: -; v_gene: TRBV29-1; j_gene: TRBJ2-3; CDR3nt: TGCAGCGTAGCCGGGACACCAAGAGGTACAGATACGCAGTATTTT; CDR3aa: CSVAGTPRGTDTQYF
d_gene: -; abundance: -; v_gene: TRBV29-1; j_gene: TRBJ2-2; CDR3nt: TGCAGCGTTGGCGGGACGCGGGAATACACCGGGGAGCTGTTTTTT; CDR3aa: CSVGGTREYTGELFF
d_gene: TRBD2; abundance: -; v_gene: TRBV29-1; j_gene: TRBJ2-5; CDR3nt: TGCAGCGTTGTCCTAGCGGGAATTAAAGAGACCCAGTACTTC; CDR3aa: CSVVLAGIKETQYF
d_gene: -; abundance: once; v_gene: TRBV2; j_gene: TRBJ2-2; CDR3nt: TGTGCCAGCAGTCTTTTTCCAGGGGACGGGGAGCTGTTTTTT; CDR3aa: CASSLFPGDGELFF
d_gene: -; abundance: -; v_gene: TRBV4-2; j_gene: TRBJ1-5; CDR3nt: TGTGCCAGCCAGGCCGATCTGGCTACTAATCAGCCCCAGCATTTT; CDR3aa: CASQADLATNQPQHF
d_gene: TRBD2; abundance: few; v_gene: TRBV2; j_gene: TRBJ2-5; CDR3nt: TGTGCCAGCAGAGACCGTAGCGGGGCCCAAGAGACCCAGTACTTC; CDR3aa: CASRDRSGAQETQYF
d_gene: -; abundance: few; v_gene: TRBV7-8; j_gene: TRBJ2-5; CDR3nt: TGTGCCAGCAGCTTAATGACGGGTCAAGAGACCCAGTACTTC; CDR3aa: CASSLMTGQETQYF
d_gene: TRBD2; abundance: -; v_gene: TRBV7-9; j_gene: TRBJ2-5; CDR3nt: TGTGCCAGCAGCTTAGGAGGGCCTAGCGGGGAGACCCAGTACTTC; CDR3aa: CASSLGGPSGETQYF
d_gene: TRBD1; abundance: few; v_gene: TRBV13; j_gene: TRBJ2-1; CDR3nt: TGTGCCAGCAGCTCGACCGAACAGGGGGCGAGATTTGTCCGGAGTGTAGGGAATGAGCAGTTCTTC; CDR3aa: CASSSTEQGARFVRSVGNEQFF
d_gene: TRBD2; abundance: -; v_gene: TRBV10-3; j_gene: TRBJ2-7; CDR3nt: TGTGCCATCAGTGATTTTAGCGGGACCTCCTACGAGCAGTACTTC; CDR3aa: CAISDFSGTSYEQYF
d_gene: -; abundance: -; v_gene: TRBV11-1; j_gene: TRBJ2-7; CDR3nt: TGTGCCAGCAGCTTAGGGCAGGGCGACTCCTACGAGCAGTACTTC; CDR3aa: CASSLGQGDSYEQYF
d_gene: -; abundance: few; v_gene: TRBV5-8; j_gene: TRBJ2-7; CDR3nt: TGTGCCAGCAGCTTGATAGCGAACTACGAGCAGTACTTC; CDR3aa: CASSLIANYEQYF
d_gene: TRBD2; abundance: -; v_gene: TRBV7-9; j_gene: TRBJ2-7; CDR3nt: TGTGCCAGCAGCGTGGGACTACCCCCCTACGAGCAGTACTTC; CDR3aa: CASSVGLPPYEQYF
d_gene: -; abundance: -; v_gene: TRBV27; j_gene: TRBJ2-7; CDR3nt: TGTGCCAGCAGTTTGGGGCTCAGGGCTATCTACGAGCAGTACTTC; CDR3aa: CASSLGLRAIYEQYF
d_gene: -; abundance: few; v_gene: TRBV5-1; j_gene: TRBJ2-6; CDR3nt: TGCGCCAGCAGCTTGGGAACTCCCTCTGGGGCCAACGTCCTGACTTTC; CDR3aa: CASSLGTPSGANVLTF
d_gene: -; abundance: few; v_gene: TRBV4-3; j_gene: TRBJ1-1; CDR3nt: TGCGCCAGCAGCCAACGGGGGGACACTGAAGCTTTCTTT; CDR3aa: CASSQRGDTEAFF
d_gene: -; abundance: -; v_gene: TRBV28; j_gene: TRBJ2-7; CDR3nt: TGTGCCAGCAGTGTACGGGGTTACGAGCAGTACTTC; CDR3aa: CASSVRGYEQYF
d_gene: -; abundance: few; v_gene: TRBV28; j_gene: TRBJ2-2; CDR3nt: TGTGCCAGCAGTAAGAGCACCGGGGAGCTGTTTTTT; CDR3aa: CASSKSTGELFF
d_gene: -; abundance: -; v_gene: TRBV29-1; j_gene: TRBJ1-2; CDR3nt: TGCAGCGTTGTCAGGGGCAACTATGGCTACACCTTC; CDR3aa: CSVVRGNYGYTF
d_gene: TRBD2; abundance: -; v_gene: TRBV7-9; j_gene: TRBJ2-5; CDR3nt: TGTGCCAGCAGCCCTATCGGGGTAGCGGGGGAGACCCAGTACTTC; CDR3aa: CASSPIGVAGETQYF
d_gene: -; abundance: -; v_gene: TRBV7-8; j_gene: TRBJ2-3; CDR3nt: TGTGCCAGCCGACGGGCAGGGGGCACAGATACGCAGTATTTT; CDR3aa: CASRRAGGTDTQYF
d_gene: TRBD1; abundance: -; v_gene: TRBV30; j_gene: TRBJ2-4; CDR3nt: TGTGCCTGGAGTGTACCCGGGACAGGGTTGGCCATTCAGTACTTC; CDR3aa: CAWSVPGTGLAIQYF
d_gene: TRBD1; abundance: -; v_gene: TRBV5-1; j_gene: TRBJ2-5; CDR3nt: TGCGCCAGCAGCTCGGGGACAGGGAGTGAGACCCAGTACTTC; CDR3aa: CASSSGTGSETQYF
d_gene: TRBD1; abundance: -; v_gene: TRBV30; j_gene: TRBJ1-1; CDR3nt: TGTGCCTGGAGTAGGGGGCAAGGGGGAGCTGAAGCTTTCTTT; CDR3aa: CAWSRGQGGAEAFF
d_gene: TRBD2; abundance: -; v_gene: TRBV5-4; j_gene: TRBJ2-5; CDR3nt: TGCGCCAGCAGCCAAGCGAAACTAGCGACCATGGCGGAGACCCAGTACTTC; CDR3aa: CASSQAKLATMAETQYF
d_gene: -; abundance: -; v_gene: TRBV7-2; j_gene: TRBJ2-3; CDR3nt: TGTGCCAGCAGCCCCAGACTGAACCCCCCTACGAATACGCAGTATTTT; CDR3aa: CASSPRLNPPTNTQYF
d_gene: -; abundance: -; v_gene: TRBV28; j_gene: TRBJ1-4; CDR3nt: TGTGCCAGCAGTTCCCCAGGGCTAGGTGGGGAAAAACTGTTTTTT; CDR3aa: CASSSPGLGGEKLFF
d_gene: -; abundance: few; v_gene: TRBV6-5; j_gene: TRBJ2-1; CDR3nt: TGTGCCAGTACAGGGCCCACCTACAATGAGCAGTTCTTC; CDR3aa: CASTGPTYNEQFF
d_gene: -; abundance: few; v_gene: TRBV6-1; j_gene: TRBJ1-1; CDR3nt: TGTGCCAGCAGTGATCGACTCCGGATTGAAGCTTTCTTT; CDR3aa: CASSDRLRIEAFF
d_gene: -; abundance: -; v_gene: TRBV10-3; j_gene: TRBJ2-7; CDR3nt: TGTGCCATCAGTGAGAATCCGAGGCCCTACGAGCAGTACTTC; CDR3aa: CAISENPRPYEQYF
d_gene: TRBD1; abundance: -; v_gene: TRBV19; j_gene: TRBJ2-5; CDR3nt: TGTGCCAGTAGCTTGGACCTCACCGGACAGGGAGGCCAAGAGACCCAGTACTTC; CDR3aa: CASSLDLTGQGGQETQYF
d_gene: TRBD1; abundance: few; v_gene: TRBV9; j_gene: TRBJ1-2; CDR3nt: TGTGCCAGCAGCGTAGGGTGGGGGGGACAGGGACGGTATGGCTACACCTTC; CDR3aa: CASSVGWGGQGRYGYTF
d_gene: -; abundance: -; v_gene: TRBV14; j_gene: TRBJ2-3; CDR3nt: TGTGCCAGCAGCCTAGGGGGCACAGATACGCAGTATTTT; CDR3aa: CASSLGGTDTQYF
d_gene: TRBD1; abundance: -; v_gene: TRBV18; j_gene: TRBJ1-5; CDR3nt: TGTGCCAGCTCACCCGCCGCACCCGGGACAGGGACTTATCAGCCCCAGCATTTT; CDR3aa: CASSPAAPGTGTYQPQHF
d_gene: -; abundance: -; v_gene: TRBV5-6; j_gene: TRBJ1-5; CDR3nt: TGTGCCAGCAGCTTGAGCCCTAACGATCAGCCCCAGCATTTT; CDR3aa: CASSLSPNDQPQHF
d_gene: -; abundance: few; v_gene: TRBV7-9; j_gene: TRBJ2-1; CDR3nt: TGTGCCAGCAGCCAGATTCAATATTACAATGAGCAGTTCTTC; CDR3aa: CASSQIQYYNEQFF
d_gene: -; abundance: -; v_gene: TRBV9; j_gene: TRBJ1-5; CDR3nt: TGTGCCAGCAGCGTAGACGGAGGGTATCAGCCCCAGCATTTT; CDR3aa: CASSVDGGYQPQHF